The clone carrying this T cell receptor (beta chain) was detected only once. Its antigen is unidentified. This sample is part of a study of blood T cells in healthy people across ages. Study as a whole: In model experiments, template switching was able to capture about one barcoded beta molecule for every two T cells that were present.

Using a J-beta primer mix together with a sample-barcoded 5' primer, a second PCR was run for roughly 7 to 12 cycles. Via MiXCR, TCRdb re-called the 5' RACE reads, giving one row per CDR3 protein. The table shows about 1.4 million distinct CDR3 sequences, with approximately 60% occurring only once. The CDR3 sequence is 15 residues long. V lost 4 bases and J lost 0; bases outside the gene matches: 6. Samples each had at least 6 micrograms of total RNA extracted. Study-wide results and caveats: The diversity estimates, figures obtained from one million T cells, were considered underestimates.

This TCR came from a young man in good health. The sample comprised blood. This chain connects TRBV12-3 or TRBV12-4 to TRBJ2-7, with 7 positions matching TRBD1. CDR3 sequence: CASSSAGTASYEQYF. The CDR3 DNA sequence: TGTGCCAGCAGTTCCGCCGGGACAGCCTCCTACGAGCAGTACTTC.